These 7 T cell receptor beta chains share one sample of origin, sequenced in a study of shared clonotypes between healthy human individuals. Profiled with immunoSEQ multiplex PCR; TCRdb holds only in-frame clones, not every one. The sample comprises 100,000 or so clones, 68% of which are singletons, and under 25% rests with the top ten. Sequencing used memory CD8+ T cells sorted from blood. The subset denotes: CD45RO+ cells pooled with CCR7-negative TemRA cells. The receptors originated from a woman aged 25 to 45 in good health.

The gene calls are TRBV13 and TRBJ2-7; no definite D call. CDR1 is PRHDT and CDR2 is FYEKMQ in the germline V gene (reference sequence). The CDR3 spans 13 residues. V was clipped by 1 base and J by 4 bases, with 8 bases between them. DNA of the CDR3: TGTGCCAGCAGCTTAGAGCGTAGTTACGAGCAGTACTTC. It specifies CASSLERSYEQYF. The full variable domain, its missing parts supplied by reference TRBV13 and TRBJ2-7, is AAGVIQSPRHLIKEKRETATLKCYPIPRHDTVYWYQQGPGQDPQFLISFYEKMQSDKGSIPDRFSAQQFSDYHSELNMSSLELGDSALYFCASSLERSYEQYFGPGTRLTVT.

In this sample, this clone turned up a few times. The chain carries TRBV4-1 and TRBJ1-5; tentatively, D is TRBD1 (6 bases). The CDR3 is made up of 14 amino acids. Per germline, CDR1 MGHRA and CDR2 YSYEKL. Between the trimmed V and J ends, which lost 3 bases and 7 bases, there was a span of 13 bases. DNA of the CDR3: TGCGCCAGCAGCCACTCAGACAGGATCCAGCCCCAGCATTTT. It is translated as CASSHSDRIQPQHF.

This clone was counted many times. The chain is built from TRBV28 and TRBJ2-7, with a tentative D call TRBD2 (6 bases). V lost 5 bases and J 0 bases, leaving 17 bases between the germline ends. Germline V lookup: CDR1 MDHEN, CDR2 SYDVKM. This CDR3 contains 16 residues. The DNA of the CDR3 is TGTGCCAGCAGTCCCCCCCGGGGACTGAACTCCTACGAGCAGTACTTC. It is translated as CASSPPRGLNSYEQYF. Full variable domain (remainder filled in from reference TRBV28 and TRBJ2-7): DVKVTQSSRYLVKRTGEKVFLECVQDMDHENMFWYRQDPGLGLRLIYFSYDVKMKEKGDIPEGYSVSREKKERFSLILESASTNQTSMYLCASSPPRGLNSYEQYFGPGTRLTVT.

V is TRBV7-6 and J is TRBJ2-3; D possibly uses TRBD1 or TRBD2 (5 bases each). This CDR3 has 12 amino acids. The V end lost 3 bases, the J end lost 7 bases, and 8 bases lay between the germline ends. Germline V lookup: CDR1 SGHVS, CDR2 FNYEAQ. The DNA of the CDR3 is TGTGCCAGCAGCTTGGGGACCAATACGCAGTATTTT. It translates to CASSLGTNTQYF.

The J gene is TRBJ2-7, the V gene TRBV5-1; D gene ambiguous. Germline V CDR1 and CDR2: SGHRS, YFSETQ. V was shortened by 4 bases and J by 2 bases, with 16 bases between the two germline ends. The CDR3 has 15 amino acids. The CDR3 sequence: CASSVWTPWAYEQYF. As DNA, the CDR3 is TGCGCCAGCAGCGTGTGGACCCCGTGGGCCTACGAGCAGTACTTC. Variable domain in full (rest from reference TRBV5-1 and TRBJ2-7): KAGVTQTPRYLIKTRGQQVTLSCSPISGHRSVSWYQQTPGQGLQFLFEYFSETQRNKGNFPGRFSGRQFSNSRSEMNVSTLELGDSALYLCASSVWTPWAYEQYFGPGTRLTVT.

CDR3 in amino acids: CASSLSQGDYGYTF. The CDR3 DNA reads TGTGCCAGCAGCTTATCCCAGGGGGACTATGGCTACACCTTC. The rearrangement uses TRBV11-2 and TRBJ1-2; 7 bases align to TRBD1. Germline V gene sequence: CDR1 SGHAT, CDR2 FQNNGV. J was trimmed by 3 bases and V by 2 bases; bases with no gene match: 3. The CDR3 sequence is 14 residues long.

This chain links TRBV27 with TRBJ2-7, with D unresolved. The CDR3 has 13 amino acids. Germline lookup yields CDR1 MNHEY and CDR2 SMNVEV (reference sequence). V lost 5 bases and J 3 bases, leaving 11 bases between the germline ends. The CDR3 sequence is CASSGREHYEQYF. The CDR3, as DNA: TGTGCCAGCAGTGGACGAGAGCACTACGAGCAGTACTTC.